This T cell receptor beta chain was retrieved from a study of breast tumors, draining lymph nodes, adjacent tissues. Study observations and caveats: The lymph node origin of tumor T cells was framed as consistent with a hypothesis, not demonstrated. Tumor repertoires ranked between lymph nodes and nontumor tissue in diversity, with V and J gene preferences. Luminal-like breast cancer showed significantly greater tumor-nontumor repertoire similarity than basal-like breast cancer did.

Germline V gene lookup returns CDR1 SGHTA and CDR2 FQGNSA. The CDR3 is made up of 14 amino acids. V lost 3 bases and J 4 bases, leaving 13 bases between the germline ends. TCRdb ran MiXCR on the multiplex PCR reads and lists one entry per CDR3 protein. This table has 20,000 to 25,000 distinct CDR3 sequences, roughly 60% appearing once. For this clonotype: Antigen: not known.

Specimen: tumor-adjacent breast tissue. The TCR comes from a female donor with breast cancer. Some clones in this sample may be carry-over from other donors' samples. The gene calls are TRBV7-2 and TRBJ2-7; weak D call: TRBD1 (6 bases). CDR3 residues: CASSLVHRAYEQYF. CDR3 nucleotides: TGTGCCAGCAGCTTGGTACACAGGGCGTACGAGCAGTACTTC.